These 11 T cell receptor beta chains were sequenced from one sample in a study of cytomegalovirus exposure and HLA in healthy donors. Researchers ran the PCR with 60 Vbeta and 13 Jbeta primers. TCRdb keeps only in-frame clones here, not all; method: immunoSEQ multiplex PCR. The sample contains 150,000 or so clones, around 80% of which appear only once. The sequenced material came from PBMCs. These TCRs come from a man aged 18 to 30 in good health and CMV-seronegative.

The genes are TRBV28 and TRBJ2-7; perhaps TRBD2 as D (5 bases). Germline CDR1 reads MDHEN; CDR2 reads SYDVKM. The CDR3 has 15 residues. V lost 7 bases, J lost 3 bases, and 19 bases lay in between. CDR3 in amino acids: CASNTRTRQYYEQYF. CDR3 sequence (DNA): TGTGCCAGCAATACCCGGACTCGGCAGTACTACGAGCAGTACTTC.

The chain has TRBV5-6 and TRBJ2-3, with D perhaps TRBD1 (6 bases). The CDR3 totals 16 residues. Germline V CDR1 and CDR2: SGHDT, YYEEEE. Between the trimmed V and J ends, which lost 1 base and 1 base, there was a span of 13 bases. The CDR3: CASSLQTGWGTDTQYF. CDR3 nucleotide sequence: TGTGCCAGCAGCTTGCAAACAGGGTGGGGCACAGATACGCAGTATTTT.

The chain joins TRBV18 to TRBJ1-5; 7 bases align to TRBD1. The J segment lost 8 bases and the V segment lost 6 bases, leaving 10 bases of the junction unmatched. The CDR3 runs to 14 residues. Germline V gene lookup returns CDR1 KGHSH and CDR2 LQKENI. For the CDR3, the DNA is TGTGCCAGCTCTCGGACCGGGACAGTAAAGCCCCAGCATTTT. Translating it yields CASSRTGTVKPQHF.

The rearrangement joins TRBV30 to TRBJ1-5, with D possibly being TRBD1 (6 bases). Germline V gene sequence: CDR1 GTSNPN, CDR2 SVGIG (reference sequence). The CDR3 is 15 amino acids. V lost 0 bases and J lost 6, with 15 bases in between. CDR3 nucleotide sequence: TGTGCCTGGAGTGTATTGGGGGCACGAGGTCAGCCCCAGCATTTT. As protein: CAWSVLGARGQPQHF.

This chain connects TRBV7-9 to TRBJ2-1, with a tentative D call TRBD2 (6 bases). Germline loops: CDR1 SEHNR, CDR2 FQNEAQ (reference sequence). This CDR3 is built from 14 residues. V was clipped by 2 bases and J by 7 bases, with 12 bases between them. This CDR3 reads CASSLSGGGNEQFF. In DNA form, the CDR3 reads TGTGCCAGCAGCTTATCAGGCGGAGGGAATGAGCAGTTCTTC.

This chain links TRBV4-3 with TRBJ2-7, with 8 bases lining up with TRBD2. Germline V gives CDR1 LGHNA, CDR2 YSLEER. This CDR3 comprises 15 residues. With V trimmed by 2 bases and J by 4 bases, 7 bases remained unmatched. The CDR3 protein is CASSQRETSVYEQYF. The DNA of the CDR3 is TGCGCCAGCAGCCAAAGGGAGACTAGCGTTTACGAGCAGTACTTC.

V usage is TRBV7-9 and J usage is TRBJ1-5; D may be TRBD1 (5 bases). The germline V gene encodes CDR1 SEHNR and CDR2 FQNEAQ (reference sequence). V lost 7 bases and J 4 bases, leaving 11 bases between the germline ends. CDR3 size: 13 residues. The CDR3 loop is CASTLGGNQPQHF. Written as DNA, the CDR3 is TGTGCCAGCACCCTCGGGGGGAATCAGCCCCAGCATTTT.

This chain uses TRBV4-1 with TRBJ2-7; the match to TRBD1 covers 11 bases. Germline CDR1 MGHRA, CDR2 YSYEKL. This CDR3 is built from 15 residues. V lost 5 bases to trimming and J lost 3 bases; unmatched junction nucleotides: 6. The CDR3 reads CASSYPGQGVYEQYF. Here the CDR3 DNA reads TGCGCCAGCAGCTATCCGGGACAGGGGGTCTACGAGCAGTACTTC.

This clone was seen a handful of times. J is TRBJ2-5 and V is TRBV10-3; 7 nucleotides line up with TRBD2. CDR1 ENHRY and CDR2 SYGVKD come from the germline V gene. The ends lost 4 bases at V and 9 bases at J; junction bases unmatched: 8. The CDR3 loop spans 13 amino acids. The CDR3 nucleotides read TGTGCCATCAGTGGTGGGAGGGGAGAAGCCCAGTACTTC. This encodes CAISGGRGEAQYF.

This clone was observed a single time. The chain uses TRBV6-5 and TRBJ2-1, with TRBD2 matching over 7 bases. Trimming took 9 bases from V and 3 from J; bases not matched to a gene: 8. The length of the CDR3 is 14 residues. Germline assignment: CDR1 MNHEY and CDR2 SVGAGI. The CDR3 loop reads CASNQAGIYNEQFF. The DNA of the CDR3 is TGTGCCAGTAACCAAGCGGGGATCTACAATGAGCAGTTCTTC.

This clone was seen a few times. The chain has TRBV7-3 and TRBJ2-3; 7 nucleotides align to TRBD2. CDR3 length: 12 amino acids. The J segment lost 1 base and the V segment lost 8 bases, leaving 0 bases of the junction unmatched. The germline V gene encodes CDR1 SGHTA and CDR2 FQGTGA. CDR3 amino acids: CASAGGTDTQYF. The CDR3 DNA reads as TGTGCCAGCGCGGGGGGCACAGATACGCAGTATTTT. Drawing the rest from reference TRBV7-3 and TRBJ2-3, the complete variable domain is GAGVSQTPSNKVTEKGKYVELRCDPISGHTALYWYRQSLGQGPEFLIYFQGTGAADDSGLPNDRFFAVRPEGSVSTLKIQRTERGDSAVYLCASAGGTDTQYFGPGTRLTVL.